This T cell receptor (beta chain) emerged from a study of blood T cells in healthy people across ages. This clonotype has just a few counts. Using a J-beta primer mix together with a sample-barcoded 5' primer, a second PCR was run for about 7 to 12 cycles. Using its own MiXCR run on the 5' RACE reads, TCRdb lists one record per CDR3 protein. The sample lists 1.5 million to 2 million distinct CDR3 sequences; 25% to 30% were seen once. Per sample, no less than 6 micrograms of total RNA were extracted. Germline loops: CDR1 SGHDT, CDR2 YYEEEE. The CDR3 spans 16 residues. The ends lost 3 bases at V and 4 bases at J; junction bases unmatched: 9.

The sequence came from a woman younger than 45 in good health. Sample: blood. The V gene is TRBV5-6, the J gene TRBJ2-2, with 7 bases that match TRBD2. In DNA, the CDR3 is TGTGCCAGCAGCTCGGGAACAGCGGGGTCCACCGGGGAGCTGTTTTTT. Translation: CASSSGTAGSTGELFF.